This T cell receptor beta chain derives from a study of shared clonotypes between healthy human individuals. Overall study: Three CD4 naive, three CD4 memory, two CD8 naive and one CD8 memory plate were used per donor.

The naive CD8 fraction comprised CD45RO-negative cells positively selected for CCR7 and excluded terminally differentiated effector memory CD45RA+ cells. Every donor, a Caucasian adult, lived in Nashville, Tennessee. This CDR3 spans 14 amino acids. Trimming pared 5 bases from V and 8 bases from J, leaving 18 bases between. Germline values: CDR1 LNHNV, CDR2 YYDKDF (reference sequence). Template for every sorted-subset replicate PCR totaled 150 to 250 ng DNA, 30,000 to 35,000 T cell genomes. Using immunoSEQ multiplex PCR, the repertoire was profiled, and TCRdb retains in-frame clones only, with some absent. The sample consists of fewer than 850,000 clones, 90% to 97% of them appearing once.

The clonotype originates from a man younger than 40 in good health. The sample taken for sequencing was naive CD8+ T cells sorted from blood. V and J are TRBV15 and TRBJ1-2; possible D gene TRBD1, 6 bases. The CDR3 here is CATSGVQGLGGYTF. DNA of the CDR3: TGTGCCACCAGCGGTGTACAGGGATTGGGAGGCTACACCTTC.